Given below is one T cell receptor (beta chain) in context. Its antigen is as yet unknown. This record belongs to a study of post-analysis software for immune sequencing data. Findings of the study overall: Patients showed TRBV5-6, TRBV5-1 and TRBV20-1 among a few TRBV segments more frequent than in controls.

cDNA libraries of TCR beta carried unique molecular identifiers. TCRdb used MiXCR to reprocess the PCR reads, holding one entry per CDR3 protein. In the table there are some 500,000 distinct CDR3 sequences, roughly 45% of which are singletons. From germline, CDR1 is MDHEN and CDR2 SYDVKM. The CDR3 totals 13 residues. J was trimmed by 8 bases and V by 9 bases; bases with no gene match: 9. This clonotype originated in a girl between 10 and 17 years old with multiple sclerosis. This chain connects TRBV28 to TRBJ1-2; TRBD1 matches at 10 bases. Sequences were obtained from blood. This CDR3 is CASARQGAWGYTF. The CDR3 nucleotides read TGTGCCAGTGCCCGACAGGGGGCTTGGGGCTACACCTTC.